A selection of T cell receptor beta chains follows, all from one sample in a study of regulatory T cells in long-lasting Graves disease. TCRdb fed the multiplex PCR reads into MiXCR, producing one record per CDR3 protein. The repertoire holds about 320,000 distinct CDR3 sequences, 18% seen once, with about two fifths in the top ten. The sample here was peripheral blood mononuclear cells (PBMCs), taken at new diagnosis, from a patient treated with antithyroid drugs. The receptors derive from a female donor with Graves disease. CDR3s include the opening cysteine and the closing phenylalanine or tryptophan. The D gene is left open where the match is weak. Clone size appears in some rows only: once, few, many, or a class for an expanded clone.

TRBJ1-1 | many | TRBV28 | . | CASSLWPMNTEAFF | TGTGCCAGCAGTTTGTGGCCCATGAACACTGAAGCTTTCTTT
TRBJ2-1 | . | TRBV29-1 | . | CSVEQENSYNGQFF | TGCAGCGTCGAGCAGGAAAACTCCTACAATGGGCAGTTCTTC
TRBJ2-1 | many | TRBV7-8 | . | CASSWGTGGAYNEQFF | TGTGCCAGCAGCTGGGGGACTGGCGGGGCTTACAATGAGCAGTTCTTC
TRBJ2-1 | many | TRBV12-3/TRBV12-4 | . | CASSMGSIHNEQFF | TGTGCCAGCAGTATGGGGTCTATACACAATGAGCAGTTCTTC
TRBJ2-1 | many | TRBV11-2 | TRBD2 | CASTLGLASDEQFF | TGTGCCAGCACCTTGGGACTAGCTAGCGATGAGCAGTTCTTC
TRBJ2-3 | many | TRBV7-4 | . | CASTTLEDTQYF | TGTGCCAGCACCACACTTGAAGATACGCAGTATTTT
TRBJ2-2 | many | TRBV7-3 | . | CASSLTTYSGGELFF | TGTGCCAGCAGCTTAACGACCTATTCGGGCGGGGAGCTGTTTTTT
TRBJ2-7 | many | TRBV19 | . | CASSPPTIGYEQYF | TGTGCCAGTAGTCCCCCGACTATAGGATACGAGCAGTACTTC
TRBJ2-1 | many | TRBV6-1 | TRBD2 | CASRRPGTSIAEQFF | TGTGCCAGCAGGCGACCCGGGACTAGTATAGCTGAGCAGTTCTTC
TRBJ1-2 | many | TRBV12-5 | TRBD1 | CASGPGTANYGYTF | TGTGCTAGTGGGCCCGGGACAGCTAACTATGGCTACACCTTC
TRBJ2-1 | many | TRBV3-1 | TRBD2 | CASSLLTSGRASGNNEQFF | TGTGCCAGCAGCCTACTAACTAGCGGGAGGGCCTCTGGGAACAATGAGCAGTTCTTC
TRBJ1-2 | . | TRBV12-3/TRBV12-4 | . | CASGLASTNYGYTF | TGTGCCAGCGGACTGGCCAGTACTAACTATGGCTACACCTTC
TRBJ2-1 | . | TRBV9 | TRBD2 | CASSVGLAGVEVGNEQFF | TGTGCCAGCAGCGTGGGGCTAGCGGGAGTGGAGGTGGGCAATGAGCAGTTCTTC
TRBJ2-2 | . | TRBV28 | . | CASSSGGGTGELLF | TGTGCCAGCAGTTCTGGGGGGGGCACCGGGGAGCTGCTTTTT
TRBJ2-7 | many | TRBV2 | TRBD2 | CASTDPSGSSYEQYF | TGTGCCAGCACTGATCCTAGCGGAAGCTCCTACGAGCAGTACTTC
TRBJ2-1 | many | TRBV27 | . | CASRLIGGIYEQFF | TGTGCCAGCAGGCTTATCGGAGGGATCTATGAGCAGTTCTTC
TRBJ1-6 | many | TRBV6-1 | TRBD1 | CASRTGVEASPLHF | TGTGCCAGCCGAACAGGGGTAGAGGCTTCACCCCTCCACTTT
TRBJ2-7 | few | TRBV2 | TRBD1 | CASSDQQGAFEQYF | TGTGCCAGCAGTGATCAACAGGGGGCTTTCGAGCAGTACTTC
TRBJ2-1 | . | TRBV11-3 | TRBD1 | CASSLMGQDEQFF | TGTGCCAGCAGCCTAATGGGACAGGATGAGCAGTTCTTC
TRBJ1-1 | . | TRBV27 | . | CATRGWDGNTEAFF | TGTGCCACCCGGGGATGGGACGGGAACACTGAAGCTTTCTTT
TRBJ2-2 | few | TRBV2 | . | CASKGLRGGELFF | TGTGCCAGCAAAGGGTTACGCGGCGGGGAGCTGTTTTTT
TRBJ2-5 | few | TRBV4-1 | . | CASSQDRWGPDQETQYF | TGCGCCAGCAGCCAAGATCGATGGGGACCTGACCAAGAGACCCAGTACTTC
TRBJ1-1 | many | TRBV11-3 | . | CASSLSDTNTEAFF | TGTGCCAGCAGCTTATCGGACACGAACACTGAAGCTTTCTTT